Listed here are 16 T cell receptor beta chains from one sample, sequenced in a study of cytomegalovirus exposure and HLA in healthy donors. TCRdb's copy holds only in-frame clones and misses some; the assay was immunoSEQ multiplex PCR. The data contain 220,000 or so clones, approximately 83% of them singletons. Sequencing was done on a sample of PBMCs. These receptors all stem from a woman aged 25 to 39 in good health and CMV-seropositive.

Worth noting for this clone: This specimen includes other DNA sequences encoding the same CDR3. The gene calls are TRBV7-8 and TRBJ1-5; a possible D gene is TRBD1 (6 bases). Trimming stripped 1 base from V and 2 bases from J, with 9 bases between. Germline V gene lookup returns CDR1 SGHVS and CDR2 FQNEAQ. The CDR3 extends over 15 amino acids. CDR3 sequence (DNA): TGTGCCAGCAGCTTAGTAGGGGGGGGCAATCAGCCCCAGCATTTT. Protein: CASSLVGGGNQPQHF.

The chain has TRBV29-1 and TRBJ2-1; weak D call: TRBD2 (5 bases). The CDR3 loop spans 16 amino acids. The V gene's germline CDR1 is SQVTM and CDR2 ANQGSEA. Deletions cut 1 base from V and 4 bases from J, with 17 bases between. CDR3 residues: CSVEGPLARGYNEQFF. The CDR3 DNA reads as TGCAGCGTTGAAGGACCTCTAGCCCGCGGGTACAATGAGCAGTTCTTC.

The CDR3 nucleotides read TGTGCCAGCAGTGAAAACGGGGGCAGTCCCTATGGCTACACCTTC. This codes for CASSENGGSPYGYTF. This chain joins TRBV6-1 and TRBJ1-2, with D perhaps matching TRBD1 (6 bases). The CDR3 spans 15 residues. Trimming cost V 2 bases and J 4 bases, with 14 bases left between them. Germline V gene lookup returns CDR1 MNHNS and CDR2 SASEGT.

The chain couples TRBV10-1 to TRBJ2-7; no reliable D call. Trimming shortened V by 6 bases and J by 2 bases, and 14 bases separated the two germline ends. The germline V gene encodes CDR1 WNHNN and CDR2 SYGVQD (reference sequence). The CDR3 contains 14 residues. This CDR3 reads CASSLDPGAYEQYF. For the CDR3, the DNA is TGCGCCAGCAGCCTCGACCCTGGTGCCTACGAGCAGTACTTC.

This sequence joins TRBV27 and TRBJ2-2, with D possibly being TRBD1 or TRBD2 (5 bases each). The CDR3 has 12 residues. In germline, CDR1 is MNHEY, CDR2 SMNVEV (reference sequence). V gave up 11 bases and J gave up 8 bases, with 15 bases separating them. CDR3 bases: TGTGCCTGCTCGGGGCCTTTTGGGGAGCTGTTTTTT. It yields the protein CACSGPFGELFF.

The chain has TRBV7-8 and TRBJ1-5, with 8 bases matching TRBD1. J lost 1 base, V lost 1 base, and 3 bases had no gene match. The CDR3 is 16 residues long. The germline gives CDR1 SGHVS, CDR2 FQNEAQ. The CDR3 here is CASSLDRGLSNQPQHF. In DNA form, the CDR3 reads TGTGCCAGCAGCTTAGACAGGGGGTTGAGCAATCAGCCCCAGCATTTT.

The chain recombines TRBV25-1 with TRBJ1-5; D is ambiguous. The V gene lost 5 bases and the J gene lost 0 bases, with 8 bases spanning the gap. Germline V lookup: CDR1 MGHDK, CDR2 SYGVNS. The CDR3 contains 14 residues. The CDR3 DNA sequence: TGTGCCAGCAGTCTCCCGTCTAGCAATCAGCCCCAGCATTTT. As protein: CASSLPSSNQPQHF. Based on the CDR3 plus reference TRBV25-1 and TRBJ1-5, the full variable domain is EADIYQTPRYLVIGTGKKITLECSQTMGHDKMYWYQQDPGMELHLIHYSYGVNSTEKGDLSSESTVSRIRTEHFPLTLESARPSHTSQYLCASSLPSSNQPQHFGDGTRLSIL.

Details on this clone: Distinct nucleotide sequences in the sample also encode this CDR3. V gene TRBV5-6 combines with J gene TRBJ1-2; 7 bases are a match to TRBD1. Germline CDR1 reads SGHDT; CDR2 reads YYEEEE. V lost 4 bases and J lost 4; bases outside the gene matches: 1. The CDR3 runs to 12 residues. The CDR3 reads CASSPGGYGYTF. The CDR3 coding sequence is TGTGCCAGCAGCCCAGGGGGCTATGGCTACACCTTC.

The rearrangement links TRBV14 to TRBJ2-7; D is ambiguous. Germline V gene sequence: CDR1 SGHDN, CDR2 FVKESK. CDR3 length: 15 amino acids. V was trimmed by 1 base and J by 3 bases, leaving 13 bases between them. The DNA for the CDR3 is TGTGCCAGCAGCCAAGGTCCCCGGTCGGGCTACGAGCAGTACTTC. Protein sequence: CASSQGPRSGYEQYF.

In DNA, the CDR3 is TGTGCCAGCAGCTCTTCGCGTGGCACAGATACGCAGTATTTT. As protein: CASSSSRGTDTQYF. The rearrangement links TRBV7-9 to TRBJ2-3, with unresolved D. Germline lookup yields CDR1 SEHNR and CDR2 FQNEAQ (reference sequence). This CDR3 spans 14 amino acids. With 4 bases removed from V and 1 base from J, the gap between germline ends came to 9 bases.

V is TRBV7-8 and J is TRBJ1-5; D unclear. Trimming removed 2 bases at V and 8 bases at J, with 10 bases between. Germline V gene sequence: CDR1 SGHVS, CDR2 FQNEAQ. The CDR3 length is 13 residues. CDR3 sequence: CASSLSGIKPQHF. DNA of the CDR3: TGTGCCAGCAGCTTATCTGGCATCAAGCCCCAGCATTTT.

This chain uses TRBV4-3 with TRBJ1-1; D is possibly TRBD1 (6 bases). This CDR3 is 14 amino acids long. CDR1 is LGHNA and CDR2 is YSLEER in the germline V gene. The V and J ends lost 1 base and 1 base respectively, with 7 bases between them. This chain's CDR3 is CASSQGQENTEAFF. DNA for the CDR3: TGCGCCAGCAGCCAAGGACAGGAGAACACTGAAGCTTTCTTT.

J is TRBJ2-7 and V is TRBV5-4; D gene ambiguous. The CDR3 has 14 residues. The germline V gene encodes CDR1 SGHNT and CDR2 YYREEE (reference sequence). V was trimmed by 4 bases and J by 4 bases, leaving 15 bases between them. The CDR3 loop is CASSQSYEAYEQYF. Written as DNA, the CDR3 is TGTGCCAGCAGCCAATCTTACGAGGCTTACGAGCAGTACTTC.

The chain is built from TRBV4-1 and TRBJ1-1; no reliable D call. This CDR3 contains 13 residues. Germline CDR1 and CDR2: MGHRA and YSYEKL. V was pared by 1 base and J by 4 bases, with 7 bases between. The CDR3, as DNA: TGCGCCAGCAGCCAAGCTTCTGGCACTGAAGCTTTCTTT. It yields the protein CASSQASGTEAFF.

J is TRBJ1-1 and V is TRBV5-1; the D gene is possibly TRBD1 (6 bases). The CDR3 is 14 amino acids. V shed 0 bases and J shed 11 bases, with 17 bases lying between them. Per germline, CDR1 SGHRS and CDR2 YFSETQ. This CDR3 reads CASSLDPGAIGAFF. For the CDR3, the DNA is TGCGCCAGCAGCTTGGATCCGGGGGCCATTGGGGCTTTCTTT.

V usage is TRBV15 and J usage is TRBJ2-7; 7 positions match TRBD2. V dropped 0 bases and J dropped 3; count of bases not matched to a gene: 11. The CDR3 runs to 17 residues. Looked up from germline, CDR1 is LNHNV and CDR2 is YYDKDF (reference sequence). The CDR3 sequence is CATSRDSGEGQFYEQYF. As DNA, the CDR3 is TGTGCCACCAGCAGAGATTCCGGGGAGGGCCAATTCTACGAGCAGTACTTC.